The 21 T cell receptor beta chains given below trace back to one sample, sequenced in a study of blood T cell repertoires in COVID-19. TCRdb keeps only in-frame clones here, not all; method: immunoSEQ multiplex PCR. The sample consists of about 59,000 clones, 80% to 90% of them appearing once. The sequenced sample was peripheral blood. These receptors all stem from a man aged 60-69 years with COVID-19, enrolled during active disease.

The chain uses TRBV7-8 and TRBJ2-1, with D perhaps TRBD1 (6 bases). With 5 bases removed from V and 12 bases from J, the gap between germline ends came to 20 bases. The CDR3 extends over 14 amino acids. Germline CDR1 and CDR2: SGHVS and FQNEAQ. The CDR3 sequence: CASSQQGLRVGQFF. CDR3 nucleotides: TGTGCCAGCAGCCAACAGGGTCTGAGAGTCGGGCAGTTCTTC. The whole variable domain, remainder taken from reference TRBV7-8 and TRBJ2-1, is GAGVSQSPRYKVAKRGQDVALRCDPISGHVSLFWYQQALGQGPEFLTYFQNEAQLDKSGLPSDRFFAERPEGSVSTLKIQRTQQEDSAVYLCASSQQGLRVGQFFGPGTRLTVL.

The V gene is TRBV27, the J gene TRBJ1-5; 7 nucleotides align to TRBD1. Germline CDR1 is MNHEY and CDR2 is SMNVEV (reference sequence). After removal of 8 bases from V and 0 bases from J, the junction contained 13 bases not matched to a gene. The CDR3 extends over 17 amino acids. In DNA form, the CDR3 reads TGTGCCAGCGGATTCAGACCACAGGGGAATAGCAATCAGCCCCAGCATTTT. Its translation: CASGFRPQGNSNQPQHF.

The gene calls are TRBV7-2 and TRBJ2-5; 7 nucleotides align to TRBD2. V lost 1 base, J lost 1 base, and 9 bases stayed unmatched. Germline V gene lookup returns CDR1 SGHTA and CDR2 FQGNSA. The CDR3 extends over 17 amino acids. The CDR3 coding sequence is TGTGCCAGCAGCTTAGGTCCAGCGGGGAGCCTCCAAGAGACCCAGTACTTC. This encodes CASSLGPAGSLQETQYF.

CDR3 bases: TGTGCCAGCAGCTTACTAGGTCCGAACACTGAAGCTTTCTTT. Translation gives CASSLLGPNTEAFF. The chain combines TRBV7-3 with TRBJ1-1, with D uncertain. Germline CDR1 reads SGHTA; CDR2 reads FQGTGA. CDR3 length: 14 residues. Between the trimmed V and J ends, which lost 2 bases and 1 base, there was a span of 8 bases.

Only a few counts were recorded for this clone. The J gene is TRBJ2-7, the V gene TRBV12-5; the match to TRBD2 covers 8 bases. CDR3 size: 19 residues. Germline V CDR1 and CDR2: LGHNT, FRNRAP. The J segment lost 5 bases and the V segment lost 3 bases, leaving 21 bases of the junction unmatched. The CDR3, as DNA: TGTGCTAGTGGTTTCGGAAGGACGGCCCGGGAGGGTAGACTCCACGAGCAGTACTTC. It encodes CASGFGRTAREGRLHEQYF.

The chain combines TRBV12-3 or TRBV12-4 with TRBJ2-7; no reliable D call. The germline V and J ends were trimmed by 2 bases and 3 bases, with 8 bases remaining between them. This CDR3 is built from 13 residues. The CDR3 bases are TGTGCCAGCAGTTTAATGATGAGCTACGAGCAGTACTTC. Translation gives CASSLMMSYEQYF.

This chain connects TRBV6-2 or TRBV6-3 to TRBJ2-7; no reliable D call. V dropped 3 bases and J dropped 3 bases, with 6 bases sitting between them. CDR3 size: 12 residues. In germline, CDR1 is MNHEY, CDR2 SVGEGT. CDR3 amino acids: CASSYPVYEQYF. The CDR3 coding sequence is TGTGCCAGCAGTTATCCCGTCTACGAGCAGTACTTC.

The chain has TRBV10-3 and TRBJ2-2; 10 bases agree with TRBD2. Trimming cost V 3 bases and J 6 bases; bases outside gene matches: 7. The CDR3 loop spans 16 amino acids. From germline, CDR1 is ENHRY and CDR2 SYGVKD. The CDR3 region is CAISEASGSGAGELFF. CDR3 DNA: TGTGCCATCAGTGAAGCTAGCGGGAGCGGGGCCGGGGAGCTGTTTTTT.

This clone was seen a few times. The rearrangement links TRBV29-1 to TRBJ2-2; D is ambiguous. This CDR3 has 12 residues. Per the germline V gene, CDR1 is SQVTM and CDR2 is ANQGSEA. V was pared by 6 bases and J by 5 bases, with 10 bases between. The CDR3 DNA is TGCAGCGTCACCGTCGGGACCGGGGAGCTGTTTTTT. Its protein is CSVTVGTGELFF.

This chain links TRBV29-1 with TRBJ1-5; 8 bases agree with TRBD1. Germline V gene data show CDR1 as SQVTM and CDR2 as ANQGSEA. V gave up 7 bases and J gave up 1 base; unmatched junction bases: 9. The CDR3 spans 15 residues. The chain's CDR3 is CSAVETGVSNQPQHF. CDR3 sequence (DNA): TGCAGCGCTGTGGAGACAGGGGTGAGCAATCAGCCCCAGCATTTT.

The chain employs TRBV6-5 and TRBJ1-2; D uncertain. Germline-derived CDR1 and CDR2 are MNHEY and SVGAGI. The CDR3 is 15 residues long. Trimming left V 2 bases short and J 14 bases short, with 24 bases between. Here the CDR3 DNA reads TGTGCCAGCAGTTACGCTGGAGGGCCCACATCCGATTGTACCTTC. It encodes CASSYAGGPTSDCTF.

J is TRBJ2-4 and V is TRBV9; 9 bases agree with TRBD2. Germline V gene sequence: CDR1 SGDLS, CDR2 YYNGEE. This CDR3 has 19 amino acids. The junction had 12 bases not matched to a gene; V was cut back by 2 bases and J by 0 bases. CDR3: CASSVEGLAGNLAKNIQYF. The CDR3 DNA is TGTGCCAGCAGCGTCGAGGGCCTAGCGGGGAACCTAGCCAAAAACATTCAGTACTTC.

The chain uses TRBV9 and TRBJ2-6; TRBD1 is a possible D gene (5 bases). From germline, CDR1 is SGDLS and CDR2 YYNGEE. This CDR3 is built from 15 residues. The V end lost 0 bases, the J end lost 4 bases, and 8 bases lay between the germline ends. The CDR3 DNA sequence: TGTGCCAGCAGCGTAGAAGGGGTAGGGGCCAACGTCCTGACTTTC. Translation gives CASSVEGVGANVLTF.

V and J are TRBV7-9 and TRBJ1-4; possible D gene TRBD1, 5 bases. Germline CDR1 SEHNR, CDR2 FQNEAQ (reference sequence). The CDR3 extends over 18 amino acids. Trimming took 5 bases from V and 3 from J, leaving 22 bases between them. CDR3 sequence (DNA): TGTGCCAGCAGCCCCGAGTACATTCAGGGTTGGGCTAATGAAAAACTGTTTTTT. Amino acid sequence: CASSPEYIQGWANEKLFF.

This chain connects TRBV6-5 to TRBJ2-7, with D possibly matching TRBD2 (5 bases). CDR1 and CDR2 (germline): MNHEY, SVGAGI. Trimming shortened V by 7 bases and J by 4 bases, and 11 bases separated the two germline ends. The CDR3 loop spans 12 amino acids. CDR3 in DNA: TGTGCCAGCACAGTTAGGACTTACGAGCAGTACTTC. It is translated as CASTVRTYEQYF.

The V gene is TRBV5-4, the J gene TRBJ1-2; TRBD1 is a possible D gene (6 bases). Germline CDR1 is SGHNT and CDR2 is YYREEE (reference sequence). CDR3 size: 14 residues. V was trimmed by 4 bases and J by 2 bases, leaving 12 bases between them. CDR3 loop: CASSAQGGNYGYTF. The CDR3 nucleotides are TGTGCCAGCAGCGCACAGGGCGGGAACTATGGCTACACCTTC.

The V gene is TRBV11-3, the J gene TRBJ1-4; D is unresolved. Germline CDR1 SGHNT, CDR2 YENEEA. Trimming pared 2 bases from V and 6 bases from J, leaving 7 bases between. This CDR3 comprises 13 residues. The CDR3 bases are TGTGCCAGCAGCTTATTGAGTGATGAAAAACTGTTTTTT. Translation: CASSLLSDEKLFF.

J is TRBJ2-2 and V is TRBV27; 14 positions match TRBD2. The CDR3 has 19 residues. Trimming at V came to 1 base and at J to 5 bases, leaving 9 bases not matched to a gene. Germline CDR1 reads MNHEY; CDR2 reads SMNVEV (reference sequence). As DNA, the CDR3 is TGTGCCAGCAGTTTATGGTCGGGACTAGCGGGAGATCGGACCGGGGAGCTGTTTTTT. It codes for CASSLWSGLAGDRTGELFF.

The V and J genes are TRBV12-3 or TRBV12-4 and TRBJ1-2; TRBD1 aligns across 7 bases. With V trimmed by 7 bases and J by 8 bases, 10 bases remained unmatched. CDR3 length equals 13 residues. The CDR3 spells CASTRQGTGGYTF. The CDR3 bases are TGTGCCAGCACCCGACAGGGTACAGGAGGCTACACCTTC.

V and J are TRBV6-6 and TRBJ2-7; possible D gene TRBD1, 5 bases. CDR1 is MNHNY, CDR2 SVGAGI, per germline (reference sequence). With 5 bases removed from V and 3 bases from J, the gap between germline ends came to 20 bases. The CDR3 contains 16 residues. The CDR3 reads CASSTRQIKNIYEQYF. The CDR3 bases are TGTGCCAGCAGTACGAGACAGATAAAAAACATCTACGAGCAGTACTTC.

This chain uses TRBV7-3 with TRBJ2-5; no clear D gene. CDR1 is SGHTA, CDR2 FQGTGA, per germline. The CDR3 is 14 residues long. Trimming pared 5 bases from V and 1 base from J, leaving 11 bases between. Here the CDR3 DNA reads TGTGCCAGCAGCCTAGATCATGCCCAAGAGACCCAGTACTTC. Its translation: CASSLDHAQETQYF.